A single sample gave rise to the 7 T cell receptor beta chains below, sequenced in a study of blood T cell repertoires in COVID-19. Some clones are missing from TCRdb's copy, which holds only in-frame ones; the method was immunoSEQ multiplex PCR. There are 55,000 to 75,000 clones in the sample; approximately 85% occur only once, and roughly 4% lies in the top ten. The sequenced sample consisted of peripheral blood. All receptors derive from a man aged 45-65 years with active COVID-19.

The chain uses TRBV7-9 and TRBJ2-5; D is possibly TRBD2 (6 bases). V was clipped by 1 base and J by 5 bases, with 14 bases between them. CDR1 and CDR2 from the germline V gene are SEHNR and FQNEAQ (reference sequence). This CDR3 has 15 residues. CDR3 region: CASSLGTHGGETQYF. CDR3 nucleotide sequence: TGTGCCAGCAGCTTAGGGACTCACGGAGGGGAGACCCAGTACTTC.

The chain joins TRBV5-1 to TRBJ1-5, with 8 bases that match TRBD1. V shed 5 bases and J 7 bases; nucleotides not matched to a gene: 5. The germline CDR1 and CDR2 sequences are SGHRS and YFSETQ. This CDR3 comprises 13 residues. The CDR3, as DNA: TGCGCCAGCAGGTCGGGACAGGAACAGCCCCAGCATTTT. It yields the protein CASRSGQEQPQHF.

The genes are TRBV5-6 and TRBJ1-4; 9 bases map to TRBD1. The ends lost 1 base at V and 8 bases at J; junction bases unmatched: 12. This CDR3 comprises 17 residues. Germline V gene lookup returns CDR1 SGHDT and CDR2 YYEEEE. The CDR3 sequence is CASSLSAIGTGREKLFF. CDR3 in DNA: TGTGCCAGCAGCTTGTCAGCGATTGGGACAGGGAGAGAAAAACTGTTTTTT.

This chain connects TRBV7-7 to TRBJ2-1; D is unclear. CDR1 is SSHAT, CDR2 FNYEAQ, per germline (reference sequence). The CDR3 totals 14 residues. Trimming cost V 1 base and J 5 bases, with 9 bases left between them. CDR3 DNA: TGTGCCAGCAGCTTAGAGCGCACCAACAATGAGCAGTTCTTC. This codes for CASSLERTNNEQFF.

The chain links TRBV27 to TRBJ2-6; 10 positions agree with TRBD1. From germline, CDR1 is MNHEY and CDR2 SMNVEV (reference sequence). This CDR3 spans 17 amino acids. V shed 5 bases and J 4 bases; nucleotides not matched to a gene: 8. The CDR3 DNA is TGTGCCAGCAGTCCCTGGACAGGGGGAGGAGGGGCCAACGTCCTGACTTTC. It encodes CASSPWTGGGGANVLTF. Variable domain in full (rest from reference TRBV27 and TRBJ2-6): EAQVTQNPRYLITVTGKKLTVTCSQNMNHEYMSWYRQDPGLGLRQIYYSMNVEVTDKGDVPEGYKVSRKEKRNFPLILESPSPNQTSLYFCASSPWTGGGGANVLTFGAGSRLTVL.

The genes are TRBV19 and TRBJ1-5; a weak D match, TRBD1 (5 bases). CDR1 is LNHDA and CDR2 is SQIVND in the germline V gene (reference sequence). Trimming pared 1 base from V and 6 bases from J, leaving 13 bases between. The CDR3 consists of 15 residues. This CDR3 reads CASSIVWGGSQPQHF. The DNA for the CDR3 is TGTGCCAGTAGTATAGTGTGGGGGGGGTCTCAGCCCCAGCATTTT. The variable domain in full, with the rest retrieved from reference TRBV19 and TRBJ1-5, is DGGITQSPKYLFRKEGQNVTLSCEQNLNHDAMYWYRQDPGQGLRLIYYSQIVNDFQKGDIAEGYSVSREKKESFPLTVTSAQKNPTAFYLCASSIVWGGSQPQHFGDGTRLSIL.

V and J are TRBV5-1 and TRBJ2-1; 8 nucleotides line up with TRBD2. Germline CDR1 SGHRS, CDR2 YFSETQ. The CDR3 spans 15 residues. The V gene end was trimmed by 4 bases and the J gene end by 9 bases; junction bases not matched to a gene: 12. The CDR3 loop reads CASSPGGLVMGEQFF. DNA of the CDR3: TGCGCCAGCAGCCCCGGGGGACTAGTAATGGGTGAGCAGTTCTTC.